This section outlines one TCR beta chain sequence together with its context. Its target is not known. Extracted RNA was reverse transcribed, and the resulting cDNA served as sequencing template. The data were produced by immunoSEQ multiplex PCR, yet TCRdb's version contains in-frame clones alone and is incomplete. This table holds approximately 210,000 clones, 50% to 60% found once. The record originates from a study of CD8+ T cells in alopecia areata. Overall study findings and caveats: Sequencing of scalp samples also captures resident alphabeta T cells of normal skin.

Specified treatment: oral pan-JAK inhibitor, 5-10 mg twice daily. Patients with alopecia areata provided lesional scalp punch biopsies as well as peripheral blood. Sorting of PBMCs yielded the CD4+ and CD8+ T cells. The length of the CDR3 is 13 residues. The germline V gene has CDR1 KGHSH and CDR2 LQKENI. Trimming took 3 bases from V and 3 from J, leaving 8 bases between them. The receptor comes from a human donor with alopecia areata. The source material was CD4+ T cells sorted from blood, sampled at week 4, from a patient treated with tofacitinib. V and J are TRBV18 and TRBJ1-2, with D uncertain. The CDR3 protein is CASSPSLDYGYTF. CDR3 DNA sequence: TGTGCCAGCTCACCCAGCCTTGACTATGGCTACACCTTC.